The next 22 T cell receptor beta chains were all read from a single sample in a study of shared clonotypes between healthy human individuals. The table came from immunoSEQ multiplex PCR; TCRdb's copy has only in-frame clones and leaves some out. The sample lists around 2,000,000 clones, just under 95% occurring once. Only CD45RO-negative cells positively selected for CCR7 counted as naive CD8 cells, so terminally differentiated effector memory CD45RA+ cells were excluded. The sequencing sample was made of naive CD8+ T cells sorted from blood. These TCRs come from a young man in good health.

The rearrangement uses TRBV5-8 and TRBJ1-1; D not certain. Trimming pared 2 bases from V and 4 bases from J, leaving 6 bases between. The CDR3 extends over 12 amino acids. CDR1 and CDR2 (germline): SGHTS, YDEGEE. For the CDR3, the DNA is TGTGCCAGCAGCTTTTCAGGCACTGAAGCTTTCTTT. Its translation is CASSFSGTEAFF.

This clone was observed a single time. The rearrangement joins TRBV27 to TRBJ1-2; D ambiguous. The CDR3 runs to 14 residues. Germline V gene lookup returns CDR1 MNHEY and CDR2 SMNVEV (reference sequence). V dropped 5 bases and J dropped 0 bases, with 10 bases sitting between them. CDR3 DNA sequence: TGTGCCAGCAGTCCTTACATTTCTAACTATGGCTACACCTTC. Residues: CASSPYISNYGYTF.

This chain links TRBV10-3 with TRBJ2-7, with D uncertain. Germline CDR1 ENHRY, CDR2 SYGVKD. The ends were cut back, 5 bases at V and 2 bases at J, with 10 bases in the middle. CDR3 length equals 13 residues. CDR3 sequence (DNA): TGTGCCATCAGTTACGACGGACCCTACGAGCAGTACTTC. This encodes CAISYDGPYEQYF.

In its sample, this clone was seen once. The CDR3, as DNA: TGTGCCAGCAGGACCGAGGAGCCTCCTATCGCGAACACCGGGGAGCTGTTTTTT. Encoded protein: CASRTEEPPIANTGELFF. The chain employs TRBV28 and TRBJ2-2; the D is unclear. The CDR3 has 18 residues. With 6 bases removed from V and 0 bases from J, the gap between germline ends came to 20 bases. Germline-derived CDR1 and CDR2 are MDHEN and SYDVKM.

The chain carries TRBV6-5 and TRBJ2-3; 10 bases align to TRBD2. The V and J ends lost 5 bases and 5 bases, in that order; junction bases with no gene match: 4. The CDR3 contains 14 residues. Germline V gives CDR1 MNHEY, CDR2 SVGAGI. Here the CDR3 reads CASSRLAGEDTQYF. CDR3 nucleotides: TGTGCCAGCAGTAGACTAGCGGGTGAAGATACGCAGTATTTT.

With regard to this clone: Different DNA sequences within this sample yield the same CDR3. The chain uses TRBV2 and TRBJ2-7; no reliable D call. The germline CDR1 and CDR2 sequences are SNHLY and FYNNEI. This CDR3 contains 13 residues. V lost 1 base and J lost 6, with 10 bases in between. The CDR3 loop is CASSEGGSAEQYF. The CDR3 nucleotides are TGTGCCAGCAGTGAAGGAGGTTCGGCCGAGCAGTACTTC.

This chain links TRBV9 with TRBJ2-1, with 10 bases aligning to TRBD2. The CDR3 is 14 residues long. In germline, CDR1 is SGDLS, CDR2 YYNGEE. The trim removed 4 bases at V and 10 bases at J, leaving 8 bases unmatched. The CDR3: CASSSPGTSAEQFF. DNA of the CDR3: TGTGCCAGCAGCTCCCCAGGGACTAGCGCCGAGCAGTTCTTC.

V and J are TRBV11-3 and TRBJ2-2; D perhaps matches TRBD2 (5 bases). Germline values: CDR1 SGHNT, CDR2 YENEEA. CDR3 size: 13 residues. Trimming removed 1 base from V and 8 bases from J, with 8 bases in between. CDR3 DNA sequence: TGTGCCAGCAGCTTAGTTCGGAGGGGGGAGCTGTTTTTT. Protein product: CASSLVRRGELFF.

The CDR3 coding sequence is TGTGCCATCAGATCCGGGACAGGGGTCCCCTACGAGCAGTACTTC. It translates to CAIRSGTGVPYEQYF. The rearrangement links TRBV10-3 to TRBJ2-7, with TRBD1 identical over 10 bases. The CDR3 totals 15 residues. CDR1 is ENHRY, CDR2 SYGVKD, per germline. With 6 bases clipped from V and 2 bases from J, the junction kept 7 bases outside the gene matches.

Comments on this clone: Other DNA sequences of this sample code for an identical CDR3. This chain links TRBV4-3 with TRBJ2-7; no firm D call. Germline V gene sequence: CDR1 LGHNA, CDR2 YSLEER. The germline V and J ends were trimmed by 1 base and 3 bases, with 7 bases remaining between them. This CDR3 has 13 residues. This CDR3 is CASSQALLYEQYF. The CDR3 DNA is TGCGCCAGCAGCCAAGCTCTTCTCTACGAGCAGTACTTC.

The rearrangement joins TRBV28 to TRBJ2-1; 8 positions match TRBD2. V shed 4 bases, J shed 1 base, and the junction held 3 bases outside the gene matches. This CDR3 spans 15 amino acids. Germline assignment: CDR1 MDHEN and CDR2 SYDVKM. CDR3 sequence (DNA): TGTGCCAGCAGTTCGGGGGGGGTTTCCTACAATGAGCAGTTCTTC. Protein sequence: CASSSGGVSYNEQFF.

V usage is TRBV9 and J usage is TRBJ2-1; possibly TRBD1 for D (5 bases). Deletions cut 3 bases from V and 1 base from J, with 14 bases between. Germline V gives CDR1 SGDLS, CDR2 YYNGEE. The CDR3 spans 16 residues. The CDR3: CASSEDSAGSYNEQFF. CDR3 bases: TGTGCCAGCAGCGAAGACAGTGCTGGATCCTACAATGAGCAGTTCTTC.

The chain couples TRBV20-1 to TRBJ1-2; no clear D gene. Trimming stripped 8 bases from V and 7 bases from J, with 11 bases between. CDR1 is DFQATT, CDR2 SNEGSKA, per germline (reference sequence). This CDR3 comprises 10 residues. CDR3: CSRAAGGYTF. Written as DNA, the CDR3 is TGCAGTCGGGCAGCCGGTGGCTACACCTTC.

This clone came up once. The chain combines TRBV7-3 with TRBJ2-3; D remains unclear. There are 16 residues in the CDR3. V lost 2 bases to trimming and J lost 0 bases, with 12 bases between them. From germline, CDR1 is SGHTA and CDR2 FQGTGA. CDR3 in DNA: TGTGCCAGCAGCTTATTTGGGCAGTTAAGCACAGATACGCAGTATTTT. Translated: CASSLFGQLSTDTQYF.

The chain's CDR3 is CASSLPGGGRGGYNEQFF. The DNA of the CDR3 is TGTGCCAGCAGCTTACCCGGCGGGGGTAGAGGGGGCTACAATGAGCAGTTCTTC. The V call is TRBV11-2, the J call TRBJ2-1; D is possibly TRBD2 (7 bases). The CDR3 runs 18 residues. Trimming removed 2 bases at V and 3 bases at J, with 20 bases between. Looked up from germline, CDR1 is SGHAT and CDR2 is FQNNGV.

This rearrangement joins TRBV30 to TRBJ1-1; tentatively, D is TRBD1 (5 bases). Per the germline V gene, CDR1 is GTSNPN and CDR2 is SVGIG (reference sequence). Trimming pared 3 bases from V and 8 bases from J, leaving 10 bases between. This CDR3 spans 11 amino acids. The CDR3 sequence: CAWRGDSEAFF. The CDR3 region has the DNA TGTGCCTGGAGGGGAGACAGCGAAGCTTTCTTT.

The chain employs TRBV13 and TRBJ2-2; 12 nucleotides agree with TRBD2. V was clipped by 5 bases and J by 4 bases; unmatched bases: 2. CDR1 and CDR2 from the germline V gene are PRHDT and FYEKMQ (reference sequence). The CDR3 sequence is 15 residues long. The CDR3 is CASSPGLAGTGELFF. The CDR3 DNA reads TGTGCCAGCAGCCCGGGACTAGCGGGCACCGGGGAGCTGTTTTTT.

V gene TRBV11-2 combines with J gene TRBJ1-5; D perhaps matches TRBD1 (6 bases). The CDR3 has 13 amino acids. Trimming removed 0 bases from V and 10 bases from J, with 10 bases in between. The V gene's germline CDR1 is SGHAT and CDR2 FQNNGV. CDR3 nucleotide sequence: TGTGCCAGCAGCTTAGAAGGGGGGTATCCCCAGCATTTT. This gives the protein CASSLEGGYPQHF.

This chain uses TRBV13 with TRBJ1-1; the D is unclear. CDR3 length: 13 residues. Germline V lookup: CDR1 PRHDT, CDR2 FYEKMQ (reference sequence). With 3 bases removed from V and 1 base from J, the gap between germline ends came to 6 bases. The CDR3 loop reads CASSLRENTEAFF. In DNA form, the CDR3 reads TGTGCCAGCAGCTTGCGGGAGAACACTGAAGCTTTCTTT.

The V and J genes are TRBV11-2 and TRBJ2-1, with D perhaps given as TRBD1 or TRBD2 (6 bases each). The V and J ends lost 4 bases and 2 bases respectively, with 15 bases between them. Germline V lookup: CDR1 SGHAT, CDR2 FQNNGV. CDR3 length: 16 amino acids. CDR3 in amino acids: CASSSKGGLTYNEQFF. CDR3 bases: TGTGCCAGCAGCTCAAAGGGGGGCCTTACCTACAATGAGCAGTTCTTC.

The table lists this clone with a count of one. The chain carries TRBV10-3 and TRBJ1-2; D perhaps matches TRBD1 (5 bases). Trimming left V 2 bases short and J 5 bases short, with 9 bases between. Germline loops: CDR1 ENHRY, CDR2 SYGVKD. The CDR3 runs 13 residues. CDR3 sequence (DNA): TGTGCCATCAGTGAGCCGAGGGGTTATGGCTACACCTTC. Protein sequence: CAISEPRGYGYTF.

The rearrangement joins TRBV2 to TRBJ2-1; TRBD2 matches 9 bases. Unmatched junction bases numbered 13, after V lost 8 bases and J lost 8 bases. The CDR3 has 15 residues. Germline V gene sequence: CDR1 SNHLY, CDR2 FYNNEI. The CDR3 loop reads CASLIRREGHDEQFF. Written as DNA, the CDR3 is TGTGCCAGCTTGATTCGGCGGGAGGGCCACGATGAGCAGTTCTTC.